Shown below are 13 T cell receptor beta chains from a single sample sequenced in a study of OX40 agonist ivuxolimab in advanced cancers. Assay: immunoSEQ multiplex PCR; the TCRdb copy retains only in-frame clones and omits some. Here the sample spans about 40,000 clones, around 88% being singletons. The starting material was CD4+ or CD8+ T cells sorted from blood, obtained in a trial of the OX40 agonist ivuxolimab. The receptor source for this set is an adult with an advanced solid tumor such as melanoma, head and neck, liver or kidney cancer.

J is TRBJ1-4 and V is TRBV5-1; 9 bases are shared with TRBD1. Germline V CDR1 and CDR2: SGHRS, YFSETQ. V lost 4 bases, J lost 7 bases, and 5 bases stayed unmatched. The CDR3 has 14 residues. The CDR3 DNA is TGCGCCAGCAGCCAGACAGGGGGGAGTGAAAAACTGTTTTTT. Translation: CASSQTGGSEKLFF.

The chain couples TRBV6-1 to TRBJ1-1; 9 nucleotides agree with TRBD1. The CDR3 is made up of 14 amino acids. CDR1 MNHNS and CDR2 SASEGT come from the germline V gene. The trim removed 6 bases at V and 5 bases at J, leaving 7 bases unmatched. CDR3 in amino acids: CASSRDRASTEAFF. The CDR3 DNA is TGTGCCAGCAGCAGGGACAGGGCGTCAACTGAAGCTTTCTTT.

The chain combines TRBV9 with TRBJ2-5; either TRBD1 or TRBD2 may fit D (5 bases each). The CDR3 contains 14 residues. Deletions cut 4 bases from V and 7 bases from J, with 17 bases between. Germline lookup yields CDR1 SGDLS and CDR2 YYNGEE. CDR3 loop: CASSPRDDAGTQYF. In nucleotides, the CDR3 is TGTGCCAGCAGCCCCAGGGACGATGCAGGGACCCAGTACTTC. Combining the CDR3 with reference TRBV9 and TRBJ2-5 gives the whole variable domain DSGVTQTPKHLITATGQRVTLRCSPRSGDLSVYWYQQSLDQGLQFLIQYYNGEERAKGNILERFSAQQFPDLHSELNLSSLELGDSALYFCASSPRDDAGTQYFGPGTRLLVL.

The CDR3 nucleotides read TGTGCCAGCAGCAACCCGGGACATGGGGAGACCCAGTACTTC. It translates to CASSNPGHGETQYF. The genes are TRBV7-9 and TRBJ2-5; D possibly corresponds to TRBD1 (6 bases). The CDR3 is 14 residues long. V was pared by 5 bases and J by 5 bases, with 15 bases between. Looked up from germline, CDR1 is SEHNR and CDR2 is FQNEAQ (reference sequence).

The chain joins TRBV13 to TRBJ1-1, with 10 nucleotides matching TRBD1. Germline CDR1 and CDR2: PRHDT and FYEKMQ (reference sequence). The CDR3 covers 19 residues. V shed 5 bases and J 0 bases; nucleotides not matched to a gene: 15. CDR3 sequence (DNA): TGTGCCAGCAGCACAGATCAGGGACAGGGGTTGTCCTTGAACACTGAAGCTTTCTTT. Protein: CASSTDQGQGLSLNTEAFF.

The DNA of the CDR3 is TGTGCCAGCAGCGCCATAGGGGCGGGCAGCTCCTACGAGCAGTACTTC. It encodes CASSAIGAGSSYEQYF. The chain combines TRBV28 with TRBJ2-7; either TRBD1 or TRBD2 may fit D (5 bases each). V was pared by 6 bases and J by 0 bases, with 18 bases between. This CDR3 has 16 amino acids. Germline CDR1 is MDHEN and CDR2 is SYDVKM.

This clone was observed a single time. The chain is built from TRBV7-9 and TRBJ2-2, with TRBD2 identical over 8 bases. J gave up 6 bases and V 5 bases, and 11 bases lay outside the gene matches. Germline lookup yields CDR1 SEHNR and CDR2 FQNEAQ (reference sequence). The CDR3 loop spans 16 amino acids. For the CDR3, the DNA is TGTGCCAGCAGCACCCGTTTAAGCGGGAGCGCCGGGGAGCTGTTTTTT. It yields the protein CASSTRLSGSAGELFF. Using reference TRBV7-9 and TRBJ2-2 for the parts outside the CDR3, the full variable domain is DTGVSQNPRHKITKRGQNVTFRCDPISEHNRLYWYRQTLGQGPEFLTYFQNEAQLEKSRLLSDRFSAERPKGSFSTLEIQRTEQGDSAMYLCASSTRLSGSAGELFFGEGSRLTVL.

This clone has more than one count but fewer than ten. The rearrangement joins TRBV10-1 to TRBJ2-5; TRBD2 matches at 7 bases. This CDR3 spans 16 amino acids. Germline V gene lookup returns CDR1 WNHNN and CDR2 SYGVQD (reference sequence). J lost 0 bases, V lost 0 bases, and 4 bases had no gene match. The CDR3, as DNA: TGCGCCAGCAGTGAGTCCCAGGGAGGGTACCAAGAGACCCAGTACTTC. As protein: CASSESQGGYQETQYF.

V is TRBV11-2 and J is TRBJ2-7; no clear D. The CDR3 totals 14 residues. The germline CDR1 and CDR2 sequences are SGHAT and FQNNGV. V was cut by 4 bases and J by 4 bases, with 14 bases left in between. The CDR3 spells CASSSWESAYEQYF. CDR3 coding DNA: TGTGCCAGCAGCTCGTGGGAAAGTGCTTACGAGCAGTACTTC.

The rearrangement joins TRBV7-9 to TRBJ2-7; D gene ambiguous. The germline V gene encodes CDR1 SEHNR and CDR2 FQNEAQ (reference sequence). The CDR3 loop spans 15 amino acids. Trimming removed 6 bases at V and 0 bases at J, with 15 bases between. DNA for the CDR3: TGTGCCAGCAGTTCCCCGACCCCAAGCTCCTACGAGCAGTACTTC. Translating gives CASSSPTPSSYEQYF.

This clone was recorded a few times. DNA for the CDR3: TGTGCCAGTAGTGATACTAGCGGGGTTAACAATGAGCAGTTCTTC. Its protein is CASSDTSGVNNEQFF. V usage is TRBV19 and J usage is TRBJ2-1, with 10 bases fitting TRBD2. This CDR3 comprises 15 residues. Germline V CDR1 and CDR2: LNHDA, SQIVND (reference sequence). Unmatched junction bases numbered 6, after V lost 5 bases and J lost 5 bases.

The rearrangement links TRBV5-6 to TRBJ2-3; 9 bases align to TRBD2. Germline trimming cut 4 bases from V and 2 bases from J; bases unmatched to any gene: 17. Germline V gene lookup returns CDR1 SGHDT and CDR2 YYEEEE. CDR3 length: 19 amino acids. In DNA, the CDR3 is TGTGCCAGCAGCAAAGCGTCGGGACTAGCAGGGGGATACACAGATACGCAGTATTTT. Translated: CASSKASGLAGGYTDTQYF.

This clone was observed a single time. The chain uses TRBV5-4 and TRBJ2-2; possibly TRBD2 for D (5 bases). Looked up from germline, CDR1 is SGHNT and CDR2 is YYREEE (reference sequence). V was cut by 0 bases and J by 0 bases, with 6 bases left in between. The CDR3 totals 15 residues. The CDR3 reads CASSLGTPNTGELFF. In DNA form, the CDR3 reads TGTGCCAGCAGCTTGGGGACTCCGAACACCGGGGAGCTGTTTTTT.